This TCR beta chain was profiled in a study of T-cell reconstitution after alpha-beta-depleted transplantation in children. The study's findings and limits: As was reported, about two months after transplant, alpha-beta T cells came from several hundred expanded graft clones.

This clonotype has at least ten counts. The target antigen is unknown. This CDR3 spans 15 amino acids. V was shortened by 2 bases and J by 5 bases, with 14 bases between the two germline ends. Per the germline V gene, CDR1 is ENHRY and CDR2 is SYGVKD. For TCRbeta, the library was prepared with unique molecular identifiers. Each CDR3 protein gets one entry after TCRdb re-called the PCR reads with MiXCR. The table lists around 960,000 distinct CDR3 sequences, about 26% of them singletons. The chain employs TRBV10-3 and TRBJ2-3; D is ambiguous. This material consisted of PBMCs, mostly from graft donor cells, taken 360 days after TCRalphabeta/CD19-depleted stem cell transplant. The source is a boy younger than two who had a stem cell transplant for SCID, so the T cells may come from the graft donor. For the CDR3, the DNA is TGTGCCATCAGTGAGCCGGGCAAGGCTGGAGATACGCAGTATTTT. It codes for CAISEPGKAGDTQYF.